The clone carrying this TCR beta chain was seen many times. Its matching antigen is unknown. The lymph nodes were axillary draining lymph nodes from breast cancer patients. The data derive from a study of breast tumors, draining lymph nodes, adjacent tissues. Germline CDR1 DFQATT, CDR2 SNEGSKA (reference sequence). V lost 1 base, J lost 2 bases, and 4 bases lay in between. The CDR3 is made up of 12 amino acids. Study-level points and caveats: Luminal-like breast cancer showed significantly higher tumor–nontumor repertoire similarity than basal-like. The lymph node origin of tumor T cells was framed as consistent with a hypothesis, not demonstrated.

TCRdb re-called the multiplex PCR reads with MiXCR, one entry per CDR3 protein. This table has roughly 80,000 distinct CDR3 sequences, about 21% appearing once. Sequencing used axillary lymph node tissue. This chain connects TRBV20-1 to TRBJ2-3; D remains ambiguous. This sequence was found in a female donor with breast cancer. Some clones in this sample may be carry-over from other donors' samples. The CDR3 coding sequence is TGCAGTGCTAGAGCCTTCACAGATACGCAGTATTTT. Protein sequence: CSARAFTDTQYF.